This TCR beta chain derives from a study of blood T cells in healthy people across ages. A second PCR of about 7 to 11 cycles used a sample-barcoded 5' primer and a J-beta primer mix. TCRdb re-called the 5' RACE reads with MiXCR, one entry per CDR3 protein. This repertoire shows a few hundred thousand distinct CDR3 sequences, 52% found once; its top ten account for under 65%. V lost 6 bases and J lost 4; bases outside the gene matches: 8. The CDR3 runs to 13 residues. Germline V CDR1 and CDR2: DFQATT, SNEGSKA (reference sequence). Overall study findings and caveats: Possibly, changes in expanded clonotypes were confounded because donor CMV status was unknown. Estimates based on one million T cells were treated as lower bounds. Per million T cells, TCR beta diversity dropped roughly linearly as age increased.

With regard to this clonotype: The antigen is undetermined.

Donors were healthy Caucasian individuals from Russia aged roughly 6 to 90. The sequence was collected from a man aged 55 to 70 in good health. The V gene is TRBV20-1, the J gene TRBJ1-1; TRBD1 aligns across 7 bases. The sequenced sample was blood. In nucleotides, the CDR3 is TGCAGTGCCCCACGGGCAGGGGGCACTGAAGCTTTCTTT. The encoded protein is CSAPRAGGTEAFF.